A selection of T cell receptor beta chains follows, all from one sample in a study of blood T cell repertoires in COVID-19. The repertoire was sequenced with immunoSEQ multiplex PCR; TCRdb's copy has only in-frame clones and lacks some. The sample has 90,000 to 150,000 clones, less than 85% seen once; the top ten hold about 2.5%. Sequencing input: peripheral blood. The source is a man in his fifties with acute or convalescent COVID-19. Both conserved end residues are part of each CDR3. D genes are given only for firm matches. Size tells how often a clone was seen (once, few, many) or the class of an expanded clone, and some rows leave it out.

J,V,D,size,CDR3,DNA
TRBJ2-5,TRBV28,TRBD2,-,CASSLWAAGGRQETQYF,TGTGCCAGCAGTTTATGGGCGGCGGGAGGGCGGCAAGAGACCCAGTACTTC
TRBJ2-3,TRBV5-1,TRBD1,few,CASSLDRGRTDTQYF,TGCGCCAGCAGCTTGGACAGGGGACGCACAGATACGCAGTATTTT
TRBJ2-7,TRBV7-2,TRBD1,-,CASSLGPGQGRGSSYEQYF,TGTGCCAGCAGCTTAGGGCCGGGACAGGGAAGAGGTAGCTCCTACGAGCAGTACTTC
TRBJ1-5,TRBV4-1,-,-,CASSQGPHQPQHF,TGCGCCAGCAGCCAAGGGCCCCATCAGCCCCAGCATTTT
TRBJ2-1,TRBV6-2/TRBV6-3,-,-,CASSYPPTDYNEQFF,TGTGCCAGCAGTTACCCCCCGACAGACTACAATGAGCAGTTCTTC
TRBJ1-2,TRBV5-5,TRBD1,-,CASSQEGANYGYTF,TGTGCCAGCAGCCAGGAGGGGGCCAACTATGGCTACACCTTC
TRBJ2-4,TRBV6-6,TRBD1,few,CASSRAGTGENIQYF,TGTGCCAGCAGTCGAGCCGGGACAGGGGAAAACATTCAGTACTTC
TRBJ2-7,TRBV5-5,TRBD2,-,CASSSTSGGSYEQYF,TGTGCCAGCAGCTCAACTAGCGGGGGGTCATACGAGCAGTACTTC
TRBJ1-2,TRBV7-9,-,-,CASSLNTDSPYGYTF,TGTGCCAGCAGCCTCAATACGGACAGCCCTTACGGCTACACCTTC
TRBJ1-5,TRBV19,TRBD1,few,CASSITGVQPQHF,TGTGCCAGTAGTATAACAGGGGTTCAGCCCCAGCATTTT
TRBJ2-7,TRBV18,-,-,CASSLSARGVYEQYF,TGTGCCAGCTCACTGTCGGCCAGGGGAGTTTACGAGCAGTACTTC
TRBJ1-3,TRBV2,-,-,CASMVESSGNTIYF,TGTGCCAGCATGGTCGAGAGCTCTGGAAACACCATATATTTT
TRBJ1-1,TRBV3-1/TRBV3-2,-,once,CASSHRAAEAFF,TGTGCCAGCAGCCACAGGGCGGCTGAAGCTTTCTTT
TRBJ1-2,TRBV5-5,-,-,CASSPRGGDGYTF,TGTGCCAGCAGCCCCCGGGGGGGCGATGGCTACACCTTC
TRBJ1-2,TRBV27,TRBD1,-,CASRRTGLNYGYTF,TGTGCCAGCAGACGGACAGGGCTAAACTATGGCTACACCTTC
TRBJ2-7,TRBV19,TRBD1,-,CASSISTGAAYEQYF,TGTGCCAGTAGTATATCGACAGGGGCTGCCTACGAGCAGTACTTC
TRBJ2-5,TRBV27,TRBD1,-,CASSPDRGRETQYF,TGTGCCAGCAGTCCCGACAGGGGGCGAGAGACCCAGTACTTC
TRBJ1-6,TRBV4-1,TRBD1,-,CASSQDRSGQAREILHF,TGCGCCAGCAGCCAAGATAGATCGGGACAGGCAAGGGAAATCCTCCACTTT
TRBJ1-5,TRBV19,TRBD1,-,CASSYIRDRVYQPQHF,TGTGCCAGTAGCTACATCCGGGACAGGGTCTATCAGCCCCAGCATTTT
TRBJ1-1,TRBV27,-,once,CASSLKGMDTEAFF,TGTGCCAGCAGTTTAAAGGGGATGGACACTGAAGCTTTCTTT
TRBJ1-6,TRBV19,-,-,CASRIQGNSPLHF,TGTGCCAGTAGGATACAGGGTAATTCACCCCTCCACTTT
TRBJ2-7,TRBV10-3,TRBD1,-,CANPPPGGNPYEQYF,TGTGCCAACCCCCCGCCAGGGGGCAACCCCTACGAGCAGTACTTC
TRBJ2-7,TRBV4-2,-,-,CASSQDHYTSSYEQYF,TGTGCCAGCAGCCAAGATCATTATACTAGTTCCTACGAGCAGTACTTC
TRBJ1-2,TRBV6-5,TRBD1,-,CASSYGDRGGGYTF,TGTGCCAGCAGTTACGGTGACAGGGGAGGTGGCTACACCTTC
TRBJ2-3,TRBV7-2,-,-,CASRGAVTDTQYF,TGTGCCAGCAGGGGGGCTGTCACAGATACGCAGTATTTT
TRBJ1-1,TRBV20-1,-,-,CSASIGGMNVNTEAFF,TGCAGTGCTAGTATAGGCGGGATGAACGTGAACACTGAAGCTTTCTTT
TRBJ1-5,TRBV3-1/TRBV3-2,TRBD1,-,CASSQSLGQGFSNQPQHF,TGTGCCAGCAGCCAATCTTTGGGACAGGGTTTTAGCAATCAGCCCCAGCATTTT
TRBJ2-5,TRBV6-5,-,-,CASNRDRNKETQYF,TGTGCCAGCAACCGAGACAGGAATAAAGAGACCCAGTACTTC
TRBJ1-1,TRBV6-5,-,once,CASSLLSVNTEAFF,TGTGCCAGCAGCCTCCTTTCTGTGAACACTGAAGCTTTCTTT
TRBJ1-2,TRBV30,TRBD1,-,CAWSLGTGGYYGYTF,TGTGCCTGGAGCCTCGGGACAGGGGGCTACTATGGCTACACCTTC
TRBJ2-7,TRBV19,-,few,CASSPGTPTYEQYF,TGTGCCAGTAGTCCCGGGACTCCTACCTACGAGCAGTACTTC
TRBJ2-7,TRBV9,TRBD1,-,CASSASGGFCYEQYF,TGTGCCAGCAGCGCCTCAGGGGGCTTTTGCTACGAGCAGTACTTC
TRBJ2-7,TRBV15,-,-,CATSRGGGPGTNSYEQYF,TGTGCCACCAGCAGAGGGGGAGGACCGGGAACCAACTCCTACGAGCAGTACTTC